Following are 12 T cell receptor beta chains from one sample sequenced in a study of T cells in Graves' hyperthyroidism and ophthalmopathy. Using RNA transcripts as the source, TCR beta CDR3 regions were amplified. The HTBI primer set served for first-round RT-PCR of the TCR CDR3. TCRdb reprocessed the multiplex PCR reads with MiXCR, giving one entry per CDR3 protein. The sample records a few hundred thousand distinct CDR3 sequences, over 20% being singletons. The sample taken for sequencing was blood. The source of these receptors is a woman aged 45-65 years with Graves' hyperthyroidism.

The chain couples TRBV10-2 to TRBJ2-1, with 7 bases matching TRBD2. CDR1 and CDR2 (germline): WSHSY, SAAADI. The CDR3 extends over 14 amino acids. Trimming cost V 2 bases and J 8 bases; bases outside gene matches: 6. The CDR3: CASSEEGGPYEQFF. The CDR3 DNA follows: TGCGCCAGCAGTGAGGAGGGAGGGCCGTATGAGCAGTTCTTC.

This chain joins TRBV28 and TRBJ2-7, with TRBD2 identical over 7 bases. The CDR3 has 14 amino acids. Germline V CDR1 and CDR2: MDHEN, SYDVKM. V gave up 3 bases and J gave up 2 bases; unmatched junction bases: 4. The CDR3 bases are TGTGCCAGCAGTTTTTACGCGGGAGCCTACGAGCAGTACTTC. Translation: CASSFYAGAYEQYF.

The chain has TRBV6-1 and TRBJ2-1, with 11 nucleotides matching TRBD2. CDR1 and CDR2 from the germline V gene are MNHNS and SASEGT. V lost 4 bases, J lost 4 bases, and 9 bases stayed unmatched. The CDR3 sequence is 17 residues long. In DNA, the CDR3 is TGTGCCAGCAGTGCCCCCGGGACTAGCGGCCCTTACAATGAGCAGTTCTTC. It specifies CASSAPGTSGPYNEQFF.

In this sample, this clonotype turned up many times. The chain carries TRBV5-5 and TRBJ2-3, with TRBD2 matching 7 bases. Germline CDR1 is SGHKS and CDR2 is YYEKEE (reference sequence). With V trimmed by 2 bases and J by 4 bases, 4 bases remained unmatched. The CDR3 has 14 amino acids. The DNA for the CDR3 is TGTGCCAGCAGCTTCGGGGGGAGCGCAGATACGCAGTATTTT. This translates into CASSFGGSADTQYF.

This clonotype occurred a few times. The V and J genes are TRBV5-1 and TRBJ1-6; 9 positions agree with TRBD1. J lost 4 bases, V lost 3 bases, and 2 bases had no gene match. The germline gives CDR1 SGHRS, CDR2 YFSETQ. This CDR3 has 15 amino acids. The CDR3 spells CASSWGQGYNSPLHF. Here the CDR3 DNA reads TGCGCCAGCAGCTGGGGACAGGGATATAATTCACCCCTCCACTTT.

The rearrangement links TRBV9 to TRBJ2-3, with a possible D match to TRBD2 (6 bases). Germline V lookup: CDR1 SGDLS, CDR2 YYNGEE. The CDR3 is 18 amino acids. Trimming shortened V by 1 base and J by 3 bases, and 21 bases separated the two germline ends. CDR3 sequence: CASSVRSGLPKGTDTQYF. In nucleotides, the CDR3 is TGTGCCAGCAGCGTAAGAAGTGGACTACCCAAGGGAACAGATACGCAGTATTTT.

The chain couples TRBV20-1 to TRBJ2-7; D not certain. The CDR3 runs to 10 residues. Trimming shortened V by 5 bases and J by 6 bases, and 8 bases separated the two germline ends. The germline CDR1 and CDR2 sequences are DFQATT and SNEGSKA (reference sequence). The CDR3 reads CSAFRGEQYF. The CDR3 DNA follows: TGCAGTGCTTTTAGAGGCGAGCAGTACTTC.

This clonotype was recorded many times. The chain combines TRBV11-2 with TRBJ2-5; TRBD1 matches 7 bases. V lost 2 bases to trimming and J lost 6 bases; unmatched junction nucleotides: 12. Germline CDR1 SGHAT, CDR2 FQNNGV. This CDR3 spans 16 amino acids. DNA for the CDR3: TGTGCCAGCAGCTTAATCCCGGACAGGAACGTGAAGACCCAGTACTTC. Translation gives CASSLIPDRNVKTQYF. The whole variable domain, filled in from reference TRBV11-2 and TRBJ2-5, reads EAGVAQSPRYKIIEKRQSVAFWCNPISGHATLYWYQQILGQGPKLLIQFQNNGVVDDSQLPKDRFSAERLKGVDSTLKIQPAKLEDSAVYLCASSLIPDRNVKTQYFGPGTRLLVL.

The chain combines TRBV2 with TRBJ2-4; the match to TRBD1 covers 8 bases. The CDR3 runs to 15 residues. The germline V gene encodes CDR1 SNHLY and CDR2 FYNNEI. The V and J ends lost 6 bases and 7 bases, in that order; junction bases with no gene match: 11. CDR3 in DNA: TGTGCCAGCAGCCCGATACCGGGACAGGACAACATTCAGTACTTC. Encoded protein: CASSPIPGQDNIQYF.

The sample holds a few counts of this clonotype. A much larger clone sits a single nucleotide away, making a read error possible. The rearrangement uses TRBV3-1 and TRBJ1-2; no definite D call. Germline CDR1 LGHDT, CDR2 YNNKEL (reference sequence). Between the trimmed V and J ends, which lost 3 bases and 7 bases, there was a span of 15 bases. This CDR3 region has 14 residues. As DNA, the CDR3 is TGTGCCAGCAGCCAGAGGGATGGGTTCTTTGGCTACACCTTC. Amino acids: CASSQRDGFFGYTF.

This clonotype has only a few counts. The chain couples TRBV30 to TRBJ1-2; D gene uncertain. Germline CDR1 and CDR2: GTSNPN and SVGIG (reference sequence). Trimming took off 3 bases at V and 8 bases at J, with 7 bases between the two ends. This CDR3 is 10 amino acids long. The CDR3 coding sequence is TGTGCCTGGAGCCATTGGGGCTACACCTTC. Translating it yields CAWSHWGYTF.

This clonotype was seen a few times. The genes are TRBV5-1 and TRBJ2-7, with a possible D match to TRBD1 (5 bases). Germline loops: CDR1 SGHRS, CDR2 YFSETQ. The CDR3 loop spans 12 amino acids. V was trimmed by 3 bases and J by 3 bases, leaving 7 bases between them. The CDR3 DNA sequence: TGCGCCAGCAGCTCGGACAACTACGAGCAGTACTTC. Its translation: CASSSDNYEQYF.